The clone carrying this T cell receptor beta chain was seen more than once but under ten times. Germline CDR1 is KGHDR and CDR2 is SFDVKD. The CDR3 covers 13 residues. V lost 4 bases and J 1 base, leaving 3 bases between the germline ends. The data derive from a study of blood T cell repertoires in COVID-19. Turning to the study itself: Acute-phase and convalescent COVID-19 samples originated in the United States, Italy and Spain. PBMCs, B-cell-depleted T cells, or T cells provided the cDNA or gDNA that made up the material.

The table came from immunoSEQ multiplex PCR; TCRdb's copy has only in-frame clones and leaves some out. The sample shows nearly 300,000 clones, approximately 89% of them seen only once. The sample was peripheral blood. The sequence derives from a woman aged 30 to 39 who had recovered from COVID-19. The genes are TRBV24-1 and TRBJ2-2; no firm D call. The CDR3 reads CATSDRNTGELFF. CDR3 sequence (DNA): TGTGCCACCAGTGACAGGAACACCGGGGAGCTGTTTTTT.